This record concerns one T cell receptor beta chain sequence. This clone has a handful of counts. There is no known antigen for this receptor. Within one base of it there is no much larger clone, and no base qualities were kept. These data originate in a study of beta chain features in type 1 diabetes (dated by TCRdb to about 2018). Some background on the complete study: Patients and healthy donors did not differ in mean age, gender distribution, total cell number or subset yield. A total of some 110 million sorted cells were examined across all samples, and the number of cells per subset was strongly correlated with RNA yield. The study compared TCRB repertoires of sorted circulating CD4+ T cell subsets between recently diagnosed type 1 diabetes patients and matched healthy donors. Regulatory and stem cell-like memory subsets were isolated from only 8 patients and roughly eight healthy donors, whereas naive and central memory subsets came from all 30 or so donors.

The entire isolated RNA was reverse transcribed using the High Capacity cDNA Reverse Transcription Kit, and thus expressed TCRB transcripts were sequenced. Deep immunoSEQ sequencing was applied to naive, central memory and regulatory T cell samples, giving an average of about 3.8 million total reads per sample. Sorted cells were lysed in RLT buffer, and RNA was extracted using DNase-treated RNeasy Micro or Mini kits according to cell number. To prevent cross-contamination, each cell subset was processed individually, whereas patient and healthy donor samples were processed jointly. The immunoSEQ multiplex PCR was used to amplify TCRB sequences from cDNA, yielding 87-bp fragments that span the CDR3 region. Sequencing of the amplicons was done on the Illumina HiSeq platform. In the authors' own workflow: PCR bias was computationally corrected using synthetic template baselines, reads within Hamming distance 2 were collapsed, and singletons that could not be merged were discarded. Reads were aligned against IMGT to assign V, D and J genes, CDR3 length and insertions or deletions at six rearrangement sites. Within each subset, clonotype counts were normalized to sorted cell number, after which true diversity and Gini coefficients were computed with the tcR R package. Repertoire sharing was quantified using the overlap coefficient calculated on TCRB nucleotide sequences. The source is immuneACCESS, and TCRdb retained only in-frame sequences with V and J called. Part of the clones is not carried over; for the studies checked, unresolved V genes explain less than half of this, and the remainder is unexplained. V, J and clone size were drawn from that table, and D and trimming were deduced from the DNA. Recorded for this sample are 150,000 to 170,000 clones; 10% of them occurred a single time. The ten most abundant clones make up 0.5% of the sample.

From each donor, a single peripheral blood sample of roughly 0.11 L on average was drawn into heparinised tubes. A BD FACSAria II was used to sort naive, central memory, regulatory and stem cell-like memory CD4+ T cells with a panel that included CD45RO, CCR7, CD25, CD127, CD95 and CD27. Purity was above 95% for every sorted population. PBMCs were isolated immediately by Lymphoprep density gradient centrifugation and stained directly without culture. To minimize batch effects, samples were stained and sorted in pairs, one healthy donor with one patient per experiment. Points the paper makes about the study in general: Only small numbers of individuals were included in the HLA sub-analyses, which left unresolved whether HLA type had any influence on TCRB rearrangement. Shorter templates might be favored by PCR, yet because patient and control samples were amplified and corrected together, any such skew would affect both groups equally. Patients with type 1 diabetes made fewer insertions and deleted more nucleotides at VDJ recombination sites, implying thymic rearrangement abnormalities. Type 1 diabetes patients showed a moderate but significant shortening of TCRB CDR3 length in all four CD4+ subsets. Because cDNA was sequenced instead of genomic DNA, highly expressing activated cells could be over-represented, though the groups showed no difference in activation or CD3 levels. Naive, central memory and regulatory TCRB repertoires appeared to be more alike among patients than among healthy donors.

The germline V gene sets CDR1 to SGHDN and CDR2 to FVKESK. The CDR3 holds 15 amino acids from the cysteine to the phenylalanine. Just the 45-base CDR3 DNA is kept, in frame starting at base 1. V trim: 3 bases; J trim: 1 base; unmatched bases: 2. This clonotype originated in a man aged 25-40 years with type 1 diabetes. In this chain, TRBV14 is recombined with TRBJ1-4, and TRBD1 aligns with 7 junction nucleotides. Material: central memory CD4+ T cells from blood. The CDR3 protein: CASSQDRRTNEKLFF. The nucleotide sequence reads TGTGCCAGCAGCCAGGACAGGCGAACTAATGAAAAACTGTTTTTT.